A single sample gave rise to the 10 T cell receptor beta chains below, sequenced in a study of cytomegalovirus exposure and HLA in healthy donors. PCR used 60 Vbeta primers and 13 Jbeta primers. Sequencing was performed with immunoSEQ multiplex PCR; in TCRdb, only in-frame clones are kept and a portion is missing. Among 80,000 to 95,000 clones, 86% were seen once, and the ten largest hold 8.5% to 10%. The sample taken for sequencing was PBMCs. The source is a man aged 30 to 39 in good health and CMV-seropositive.

The genes are TRBV28 and TRBJ1-3, with unresolved D. The germline gives CDR1 MDHEN, CDR2 SYDVKM. V was pared by 7 bases and J by 3 bases, with 16 bases between. This CDR3 is 15 amino acids long. This CDR3 reads CASIPHGSIGNTIYF. The CDR3 region has the DNA TGTGCCAGCATCCCCCACGGGTCAATTGGAAACACCATATATTTT.

This clone was seen a few times. The V and J genes are TRBV30 and TRBJ1-1; 7 bases are a match to TRBD1. The V and J ends lost 5 bases and 8 bases, in that order; junction bases with no gene match: 8. CDR1 and CDR2 (germline): GTSNPN, SVGIG (reference sequence). CDR3 length: 12 residues. CDR3: CAWGSGGGEAFF. CDR3 sequence (DNA): TGTGCCTGGGGGTCGGGAGGGGGCGAAGCTTTCTTT. Full variable domain (remainder filled in from reference TRBV30 and TRBJ1-1): SQTIHQWPATLVQPVGSPLSLECTVEGTSNPNLYWYRQAAGRGLQLLFYSVGIGQISSEVPQNLSASRPQDRQFILSSKKLLLSDSGFYLCAWGSGGGEAFFGQGTRLTVV.

The V call is TRBV11-2, the J call TRBJ1-1, with no clear D. The CDR3 is 14 residues long. Germline assignment: CDR1 SGHAT and CDR2 FQNNGV. Trimming pared 1 base from V and 5 bases from J, leaving 11 bases between. The CDR3, as DNA: TGTGCCAGCAGCTTAGTTCTCCGAGATACTGAAGCTTTCTTT. This encodes CASSLVLRDTEAFF.

In this sample, this clone turned up once. V is TRBV19 and J is TRBJ2-1; 7 bases are a match to TRBD2. V lost 6 bases and J lost 3; bases outside the gene matches: 8. This CDR3 is built from 15 residues. Looked up from germline, CDR1 is LNHDA and CDR2 is SQIVND (reference sequence). The CDR3 nucleotides are TGTGCCAGTAGCAGCGGGGAGGCGTACTACAATGAGCAGTTCTTC. The encoded protein is CASSSGEAYYNEQFF.

The chain employs TRBV7-9 and TRBJ1-4; D unclear. Germline lookup yields CDR1 SEHNR and CDR2 FQNEAQ (reference sequence). The CDR3 totals 15 residues. V was cut by 4 bases and J by 6 bases, with 15 bases left in between. DNA of the CDR3: TGTGCCAGCAGCTCGGGGAGACTCGGGGATGAAAAACTGTTTTTT. Protein sequence: CASSSGRLGDEKLFF.

The chain has TRBV5-1 and TRBJ2-2; 13 bases are shared with TRBD2. The CDR3 is 16 residues long. Germline V CDR1 and CDR2: SGHRS, YFSETQ. Unmatched junction bases numbered 4, after V lost 4 bases and J lost 4 bases. As DNA, the CDR3 is TGCGCCAGCAGCCCCGGACTAGCGGGAGTCACCGGGGAGCTGTTTTTT. Its translation is CASSPGLAGVTGELFF.

This clone has just one count. V and J are TRBV4-1 and TRBJ2-2, with TRBD2 matching over 12 bases. The ends lost 5 bases at V and 5 bases at J; junction bases unmatched: 9. The CDR3 consists of 17 residues. The germline gives CDR1 MGHRA, CDR2 YSYEKL. CDR3 DNA: TGCGCCAGCAGCATCGGACTAGCGGGAACGAGGACCGGGGAGCTGTTTTTT. This translates into CASSIGLAGTRTGELFF.

V and J are TRBV15 and TRBJ1-1; D not certain. Per germline, CDR1 LNHNV and CDR2 YYDKDF (reference sequence). This CDR3 region has 13 residues. Trimming removed 1 base from V and 4 bases from J, with 7 bases in between. The CDR3 here is CATSRVFSTEAFF. CDR3 in DNA: TGTGCCACCAGCAGAGTTTTCAGCACTGAAGCTTTCTTT. The entire variable domain, with the rest obtained from reference TRBV15 and TRBJ1-1, is as follows: DAMVIQNPRYQVTQFGKPVTLSCSQTLNHNVMYWYQQKSSQAPKLLFHYYDKDFNNEADTPDNFQSRRPNTSFCFLDIRSPGLGDTAMYLCATSRVFSTEAFFGQGTRLTVV.

The rearrangement joins TRBV7-8 to TRBJ2-1, with 11 bases matching TRBD2. The CDR3 contains 19 residues. The germline gives CDR1 SGHVS, CDR2 FQNEAQ. V was clipped by 1 base and J by 9 bases; unmatched bases: 17. The CDR3 loop is CASSLGLAGLLLIGGEQFF. The CDR3 coding sequence is TGTGCCAGCAGCTTAGGACTAGCGGGACTCCTGCTTATAGGCGGTGAGCAGTTCTTC.

The chain combines TRBV28 with TRBJ2-5, with D possibly matching TRBD1 (5 bases). V gave up 3 bases and J gave up 1 base, with 9 bases separating them. Looked up from germline, CDR1 is MDHEN and CDR2 is SYDVKM. The CDR3 runs to 14 residues. The CDR3 reads CASSLSRAQETQYF. Here the CDR3 DNA reads TGTGCCAGCAGTTTGTCCAGGGCCCAAGAGACCCAGTACTTC.